Listed here are 29 T cell receptor beta chains from one sample, sequenced in a study of cytomegalovirus exposure and HLA in healthy donors. Use of 60 Vbeta and 13 Jbeta primers characterized the PCR. Here immunoSEQ multiplex PCR was the method, and the copy in TCRdb shows in-frame clones only, minus some. The sample has about 110,000 clones, 77% seen once. Material for sequencing was PBMCs. These receptors were taken from a male donor in good health and CMV-seronegative.

The chain recombines TRBV21-1 with TRBJ2-5; the D call in the table, TRBD2, was not verified against the DNA. TRBV21-1 is a pseudogene locus. The CDR3 contains 18 residues. The CDR3 bases are TGTGCCAGCAGCAAAGGGGTTCGGGGGGCTGGGCACCAAGAGACCCAGTACTTC. Amino acids: CASSKGVRGAGHQETQYF.

V is TRBV19 and J is TRBJ1-1, with a tentative D call TRBD1 (6 bases). Trimming cost V 1 base and J 6 bases, with 15 bases left between them. Germline V gene lookup returns CDR1 LNHDA and CDR2 SQIVND (reference sequence). The CDR3 is 15 amino acids. CDR3 nucleotides: TGTGCCAGTAGTATAGTCCCAGGGGAGTCATCTGAAGCTTTCTTT. This encodes CASSIVPGESSEAFF. The full variable domain, rest sourced from reference TRBV19 and TRBJ1-1, is DGGITQSPKYLFRKEGQNVTLSCEQNLNHDAMYWYRQDPGQGLRLIYYSQIVNDFQKGDIAEGYSVSREKKESFPLTVTSAQKNPTAFYLCASSIVPGESSEAFFGQGTRLTVV.

This chain connects TRBV6-6 to TRBJ2-7; 10 positions match TRBD2. The CDR3 extends over 13 amino acids. Unmatched junction bases numbered 6, after V lost 0 bases and J lost 13 bases. Germline V gives CDR1 MNHNY, CDR2 SVGAGI (reference sequence). The CDR3 spells CASSYSRGTSEYF. CDR3 sequence (DNA): TGTGCCAGCAGTTACTCCCGAGGGACTAGCGAATACTTC.

The V call is TRBV5-4, the J call TRBJ2-5; 11 nucleotides line up with TRBD2. This CDR3 contains 16 residues. J lost 3 bases, V lost 3 bases, and 7 bases had no gene match. Germline V gene lookup returns CDR1 SGHNT and CDR2 YYREEE (reference sequence). The CDR3 DNA follows: TGTGCCAGCAGCTCGTCCGGGACTAGCGGAAAAGAGACCCAGTACTTC. Translation: CASSSSGTSGKETQYF.

The chain couples TRBV28 to TRBJ2-5; the match to TRBD2 covers 11 bases. This CDR3 has 15 residues. V gave up 6 bases and J gave up 5 bases; unmatched junction bases: 8. Germline-derived CDR1 and CDR2 are MDHEN and SYDVKM. The CDR3 loop reads CASRELSGRGETQYF. The CDR3 DNA follows: TGTGCCAGCAGAGAACTTAGCGGGAGGGGGGAGACCCAGTACTTC. Filled out from reference TRBV28 and TRBJ2-5, the complete variable domain reads DVKVTQSSRYLVKRTGEKVFLECVQDMDHENMFWYRQDPGLGLRLIYFSYDVKMKEKGDIPEGYSVSREKKERFSLILESASTNQTSMYLCASRELSGRGETQYFGPGTRLLVL.

Regarding this clone: Other DNA sequences in the sample encode the same CDR3. The chain joins TRBV30 to TRBJ2-7, with unresolved D. The CDR3 has 14 amino acids. V gave up 0 bases and J gave up 0 bases, with 9 bases separating them. From germline, CDR1 is GTSNPN and CDR2 SVGIG (reference sequence). This chain's CDR3 is CAWSVGGSSYEQYF. As DNA, the CDR3 is TGTGCCTGGAGTGTCGGCGGAAGCTCCTACGAGCAGTACTTC.

There are a few counts of this clone. V usage is TRBV28 and J usage is TRBJ2-6; 7 bases line up with TRBD1. The J segment lost 3 bases and the V segment lost 8 bases, leaving 7 bases of the junction unmatched. Germline CDR1 is MDHEN and CDR2 is SYDVKM. This CDR3 contains 15 residues. The CDR3 sequence: CASGQGVDGANVLTF. As DNA, the CDR3 is TGTGCCAGCGGGCAGGGGGTGGATGGGGCCAACGTCCTGACTTTC.

The chain carries TRBV19 and TRBJ1-1, with a weak D call TRBD1 (5 bases). Germline CDR1 LNHDA, CDR2 SQIVND (reference sequence). Trimming pared 4 bases from V and 1 base from J, leaving 7 bases between. This CDR3 is built from 13 residues. The CDR3 is CASSNDRNTEAFF. The CDR3 DNA sequence: TGTGCCAGTAGTAACGACAGGAACACTGAAGCTTTCTTT. Together with reference TRBV19 and TRBJ1-1, the CDR3 gives the full variable domain: DGGITQSPKYLFRKEGQNVTLSCEQNLNHDAMYWYRQDPGQGLRLIYYSQIVNDFQKGDIAEGYSVSREKKESFPLTVTSAQKNPTAFYLCASSNDRNTEAFFGQGTRLTVV.

The chain uses TRBV7-9 and TRBJ2-7; 7 bases align to TRBD2. The CDR3 has 14 residues. Germline CDR1 is SEHNR and CDR2 is FQNEAQ (reference sequence). Germline trimming cut 10 bases from V and 2 bases from J; bases unmatched to any gene: 11. The CDR3 spells CATRGGTETYEQYF. The CDR3 DNA is TGTGCCACCCGGGGAGGGACGGAAACCTACGAGCAGTACTTC. The full variable domain, rest sourced from reference TRBV7-9 and TRBJ2-7, is DTGVSQNPRHKITKRGQNVTFRCDPISEHNRLYWYRQTLGQGPEFLTYFQNEAQLEKSRLLSDRFSAERPKGSFSTLEIQRTEQGDSAMYLCATRGGTETYEQYFGPGTRLTVT.

As concerns this clone: Distinct nucleotide sequences in the sample also encode this CDR3. The V gene is TRBV7-6, the J gene TRBJ2-1, with TRBD2 identical over 10 bases. Trimming at V came to 5 bases and at J to 8 bases, leaving 12 bases not matched to a gene. There are 16 residues in the CDR3. Germline CDR1 and CDR2: SGHVS and FNYEAQ. CDR3 residues: CASSPAAGGPVDEQFF. In nucleotides, the CDR3 is TGTGCCAGCAGCCCCGCAGCGGGAGGGCCGGTCGATGAGCAGTTCTTC.

The chain carries TRBV6-1 and TRBJ2-7; 9 bases map to TRBD2. Trimming took 4 bases from V and 3 from J; bases not matched to a gene: 7. CDR1 is MNHNS, CDR2 SASEGT, per germline. The CDR3 consists of 15 residues. The CDR3 is CASSVGSGSNYEQYF. CDR3 in DNA: TGTGCCAGCAGTGTGGGTAGCGGGAGTAACTACGAGCAGTACTTC.

This clone was recorded a few times. The chain combines TRBV5-1 with TRBJ1-4; D possibly corresponds to TRBD1 (5 bases). Trimming took off 4 bases at V and 5 bases at J, with 12 bases between the two ends. Germline-derived CDR1 and CDR2 are SGHRS and YFSETQ. This CDR3 is 14 amino acids long. CDR3 residues: CASSHQGGNEKLFF. The DNA of the CDR3 is TGCGCCAGCAGCCATCAGGGTGGGAATGAAAAACTGTTTTTT. The whole variable domain, filled in from reference TRBV5-1 and TRBJ1-4, reads KAGVTQTPRYLIKTRGQQVTLSCSPISGHRSVSWYQQTPGQGLQFLFEYFSETQRNKGNFPGRFSGRQFSNSRSEMNVSTLELGDSALYLCASSHQGGNEKLFFGSGTQLSVL.

This clone was seen only once. J is TRBJ2-3 and V is TRBV5-1, with a tentative D call TRBD2 (6 bases). With 4 bases removed from V and 2 bases from J, the gap between germline ends came to 20 bases. CDR3 length: 17 residues. Germline lookup yields CDR1 SGHRS and CDR2 YFSETQ. This CDR3 is CASSPEGPSSLTDTQYF. The CDR3 DNA reads TGCGCCAGCAGCCCGGAGGGGCCCTCTTCCCTCACAGATACGCAGTATTTT.

The gene calls are TRBV5-1 and TRBJ2-5, with TRBD1 matching 8 bases. The CDR3 runs to 16 residues. Germline values: CDR1 SGHRS, CDR2 YFSETQ. Losses at the gene ends were 5 bases for V and 0 bases for J; bases not matched to a gene: 9. CDR3 protein: CASRGGAGGNQETQYF. CDR3 DNA: TGCGCCAGCAGAGGCGGTGCAGGGGGCAACCAAGAGACCCAGTACTTC.

J is TRBJ2-1 and V is TRBV4-1, with 10 bases lining up with TRBD2. CDR1 and CDR2 from the germline V gene are MGHRA and YSYEKL. J was trimmed by 15 bases and V by 1 base; bases with no gene match: 6. The CDR3 has 13 residues. The CDR3 protein is CASSQVLAGGPFF. For the CDR3, the DNA is TGCGCCAGCAGCCAAGTGTTAGCGGGAGGTCCGTTCTTC.

In DNA form, the CDR3 reads TGTGCCAGCAGTGGCCGGGACAGGACTACCTACGAGCAGTACTTC. Translated, it gives CASSGRDRTTYEQYF. The chain uses TRBV2 and TRBJ2-7; the match to TRBD1 covers 8 bases. The CDR3 spans 15 residues. The J segment lost 2 bases and the V segment lost 4 bases, leaving 7 bases of the junction unmatched. CDR1 SNHLY and CDR2 FYNNEI come from the germline V gene.

This clone was seen more than once but under ten times. The gene calls are TRBV5-6 and TRBJ1-6; D is possibly TRBD1 (5 bases). The CDR3 sequence is 14 residues long. The germline V gene has CDR1 SGHDT and CDR2 YYEEEE. V lost 0 bases, J lost 9 bases, and 10 bases lay in between. As DNA, the CDR3 is TGTGCCAGCAGCTTGGGCCAGGGTGGTTCACCCCTCCACTTT. It yields the protein CASSLGQGGSPLHF. Using reference TRBV5-6 and TRBJ1-6 for the parts outside the CDR3, the full variable domain is DAGVTQSPTHLIKTRGQQVTLRCSPKSGHDTVSWYQQALGQGPQFIFQYYEEEERQRGNFPDRFSGHQFPNYSSELNVNALLLGDSALYLCASSLGQGGSPLHFGNGTRLTVT.

V is TRBV28 and J is TRBJ2-2, with D possibly matching TRBD1 (5 bases). The germline V gene has CDR1 MDHEN and CDR2 SYDVKM. The CDR3 is 15 amino acids. Trimming stripped 10 bases from V and 5 bases from J, with 20 bases between. This chain's CDR3 is CATRGRGRSTGELFF. CDR3 coding DNA: TGTGCCACAAGGGGTCGCGGCAGGTCGACCGGGGAGCTGTTTTTT.

The chain links TRBV2 to TRBJ2-2; D gene ambiguous. Germline assignment: CDR1 SNHLY and CDR2 FYNNEI. This CDR3 contains 16 residues. Trimming removed 4 bases at V and 4 bases at J, with 16 bases between. The CDR3 reads CASSGTTRNGTGELFF. DNA of the CDR3: TGTGCCAGCAGTGGTACTACACGAAATGGCACCGGGGAGCTGTTTTTT. Drawing the rest from reference TRBV2 and TRBJ2-2, the complete variable domain is EPEVTQTPSHQVTQMGQEVILRCVPISNHLYFYWYRQILGQKVEFLVSFYNNEISEKSEIFDDQFSVERPDGSNFTLKIRSTKLEDSAMYFCASSGTTRNGTGELFFGEGSRLTVL.

The chain has TRBV29-1 and TRBJ1-1; a possible D gene is TRBD1 (6 bases). CDR1 SQVTM and CDR2 ANQGSEA come from the germline V gene. V dropped 4 bases and J dropped 6 bases, with 15 bases sitting between them. This CDR3 region has 13 residues. CDR3 coding DNA: TGCAGCGTTGGGTACAGGGAAGACGCTGAAGCTTTCTTT. Protein: CSVGYREDAEAFF.

The V call is TRBV7-2, the J call TRBJ2-7, with TRBD2 as a possible D gene (5 bases). Per the germline V gene, CDR1 is SGHTA and CDR2 is FQGNSA. Trimming removed 4 bases at V and 2 bases at J, with 9 bases between. The CDR3 is 13 residues long. The CDR3 DNA reads as TGTGCCAGCAGCTCCGCCGGGACCTACGAGCAGTACTTC. Protein: CASSSAGTYEQYF.

The chain carries TRBV19 and TRBJ1-2; unclear D gene. In germline, CDR1 is LNHDA, CDR2 SQIVND (reference sequence). This CDR3 comprises 12 residues. V lost 11 bases, J lost 5 bases, and 15 bases lay in between. The CDR3 is CARGEGKYGYTF. CDR3 nucleotides: TGTGCCCGCGGGGAGGGAAAGTATGGCTACACCTTC.

The rearrangement joins TRBV2 to TRBJ2-7; tentatively, D is TRBD1 (5 bases). CDR1 and CDR2 from the germline V gene are SNHLY and FYNNEI. There are 14 residues in the CDR3. V was pared by 3 bases and J by 0 bases, with 9 bases between. The CDR3 bases are TGTGCCAGCAGTGACAGGGCCAGCTCCTACGAGCAGTACTTC. This gives the protein CASSDRASSYEQYF.

The V and J genes are TRBV12-2 and TRBJ2-1; the tabulated D call, TRBD2, remains unverified against the DNA. TRBV12-2 represents a pseudogene. This CDR3 is built from 17 residues. DNA for the CDR3: TGTGCAAGTCGCTTGGGACTAGCGGATCACTCCTACAATGAGCAGTTCTTC. Its protein is CASRLGLADHSYNEQFF.

V is TRBV18 and J is TRBJ2-3; weak D call: TRBD2 (5 bases). With 3 bases removed from V and 6 bases from J, the gap between germline ends came to 16 bases. Germline V lookup: CDR1 KGHSH, CDR2 LQKENI. This CDR3 region has 15 residues. The CDR3 loop is CASSPRPSTTDTQYF. CDR3 coding DNA: TGTGCCAGCTCACCGAGGCCTAGCACGACGGATACGCAGTATTTT.

The CDR3 DNA follows: TGTGCCAGCACCGGAGAGTCCGAGGGGGAGCTGTTTTTT. This translates into CASTGESEGELFF. The chain joins TRBV13 to TRBJ2-2; D gene uncertain. Trimming pared 7 bases from V and 8 bases from J, leaving 14 bases between. This CDR3 is 13 amino acids long. Per germline, CDR1 PRHDT and CDR2 FYEKMQ (reference sequence). The full variable domain, rest sourced from reference TRBV13 and TRBJ2-2, is AAGVIQSPRHLIKEKRETATLKCYPIPRHDTVYWYQQGPGQDPQFLISFYEKMQSDKGSIPDRFSAQQFSDYHSELNMSSLELGDSALYFCASTGESEGELFFGEGSRLTVL.

The chain recombines TRBV21-1 with TRBJ2-1; the D call TRBD2 from the table was never checked on the DNA. TRBV21-1 is a known pseudogene. The CDR3 consists of 16 residues. CDR3 nucleotide sequence: TGTGCCAGCAGCAAAGCGGTAGCGGGTTCCTACAATGAGCAGTTCTTC. The encoded protein is CASSKAVAGSYNEQFF.

The V call is TRBV4-1, the J call TRBJ2-5, with TRBD2 matching over 7 bases. V lost 3 bases, J lost 0 bases, and 10 bases stayed unmatched. This CDR3 is 17 amino acids long. The V gene's germline CDR1 is MGHRA and CDR2 YSYEKL. For the CDR3, the DNA is TGCGCCAGCAGCCAGCACACGGGACTATTGTACCAAGAGACCCAGTACTTC. As protein: CASSQHTGLLYQETQYF.

The V and J genes are TRBV29-1 and TRBJ2-2, with TRBD1 identical over 9 bases. Losses at the gene ends were 4 bases for V and 9 bases for J; bases not matched to a gene: 6. Germline CDR1 SQVTM, CDR2 ANQGSEA. CDR3 length equals 13 residues. In DNA, the CDR3 is TGCAGCGTTGGACAGGGGGTGCTTTGGGAGCTGTTTTTT. Translating gives CSVGQGVLWELFF.